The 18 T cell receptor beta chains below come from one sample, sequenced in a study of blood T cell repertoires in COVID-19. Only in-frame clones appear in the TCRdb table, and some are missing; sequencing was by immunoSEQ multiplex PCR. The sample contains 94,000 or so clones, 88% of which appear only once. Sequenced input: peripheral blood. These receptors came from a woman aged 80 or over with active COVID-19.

Here the CDR3 DNA reads TGTGCCAGCGTTCTGGATAGCGGGAGTCCTTACGAGCAGTACTTC. It specifies CASVLDSGSPYEQYF. The V and J genes are TRBV28 and TRBJ2-7; 9 bases are shared with TRBD2. With 8 bases clipped from V and 4 bases from J, the junction kept 12 bases outside the gene matches. The CDR3 runs to 15 residues. The germline CDR1 and CDR2 sequences are MDHEN and SYDVKM.

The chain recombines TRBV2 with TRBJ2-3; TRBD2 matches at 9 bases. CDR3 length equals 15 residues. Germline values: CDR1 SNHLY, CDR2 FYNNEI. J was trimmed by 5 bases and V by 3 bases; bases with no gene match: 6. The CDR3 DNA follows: TGTGCCAGCAGTGAGCGGCCAGCGGGAGGAGATACGCAGTATTTT. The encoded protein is CASSERPAGGDTQYF.

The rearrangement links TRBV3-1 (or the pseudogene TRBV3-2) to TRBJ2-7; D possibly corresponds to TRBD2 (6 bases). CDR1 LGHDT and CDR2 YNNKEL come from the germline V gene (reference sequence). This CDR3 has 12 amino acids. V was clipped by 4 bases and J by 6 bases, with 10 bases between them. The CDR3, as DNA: TGTGCCAGCAGCCCCGCGGGGCGCGAGCAGTACTTC. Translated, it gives CASSPAGREQYF.

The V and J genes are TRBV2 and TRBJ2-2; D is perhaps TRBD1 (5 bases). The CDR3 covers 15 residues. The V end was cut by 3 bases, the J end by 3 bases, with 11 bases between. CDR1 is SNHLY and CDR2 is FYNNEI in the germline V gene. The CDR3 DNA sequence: TGTGCCAGCAGTGAGGTAGGGGCGGACACCGGGGAGCTGTTTTTT. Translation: CASSEVGADTGELFF.

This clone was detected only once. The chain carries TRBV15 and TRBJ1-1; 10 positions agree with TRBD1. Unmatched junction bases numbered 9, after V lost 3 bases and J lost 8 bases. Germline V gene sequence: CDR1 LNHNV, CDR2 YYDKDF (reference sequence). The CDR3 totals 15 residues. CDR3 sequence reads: CATSSGQGGSSEAFF. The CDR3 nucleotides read TGTGCCACCAGCAGCGGACAGGGGGGGTCTTCCGAAGCTTTCTTT.

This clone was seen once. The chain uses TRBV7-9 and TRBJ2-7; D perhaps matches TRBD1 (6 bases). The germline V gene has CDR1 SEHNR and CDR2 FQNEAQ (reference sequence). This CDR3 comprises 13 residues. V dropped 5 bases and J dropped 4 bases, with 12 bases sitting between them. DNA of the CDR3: TGTGCCAGCAGCCCTAACAGGGTTTACGAGCAGTACTTC. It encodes CASSPNRVYEQYF.

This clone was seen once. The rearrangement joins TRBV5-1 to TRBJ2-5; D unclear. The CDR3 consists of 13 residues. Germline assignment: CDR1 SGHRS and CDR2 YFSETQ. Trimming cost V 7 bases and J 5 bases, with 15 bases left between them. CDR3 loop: CASAQVGSETQYF. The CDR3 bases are TGCGCCAGCGCCCAGGTTGGTTCGGAGACCCAGTACTTC.

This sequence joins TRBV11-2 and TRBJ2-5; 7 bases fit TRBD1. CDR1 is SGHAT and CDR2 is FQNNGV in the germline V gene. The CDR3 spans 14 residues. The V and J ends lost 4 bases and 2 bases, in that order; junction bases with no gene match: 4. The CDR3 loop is CASSSRTGQETQYF. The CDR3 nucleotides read TGTGCCAGCAGCTCCAGGACAGGTCAAGAGACCCAGTACTTC.

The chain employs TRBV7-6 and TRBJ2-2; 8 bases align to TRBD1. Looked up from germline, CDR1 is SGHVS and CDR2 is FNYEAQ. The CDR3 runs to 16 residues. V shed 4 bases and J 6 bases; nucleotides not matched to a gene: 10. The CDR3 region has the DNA TGTGCCAGCAGCTGGGGACAGGCGTGGGGAGCCGGGGAGCTGTTTTTT. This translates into CASSWGQAWGAGELFF.

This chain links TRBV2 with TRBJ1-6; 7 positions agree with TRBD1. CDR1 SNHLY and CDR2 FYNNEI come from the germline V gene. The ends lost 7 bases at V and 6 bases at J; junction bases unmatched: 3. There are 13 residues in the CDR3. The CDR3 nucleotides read TGTGCCAGCAAAGGGGGCACTAATTCACCCCTCCACTTT. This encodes CASKGGTNSPLHF.

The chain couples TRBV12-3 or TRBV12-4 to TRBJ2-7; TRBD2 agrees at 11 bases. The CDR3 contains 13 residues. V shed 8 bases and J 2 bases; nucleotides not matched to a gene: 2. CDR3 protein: CASRLAGTYEQYF. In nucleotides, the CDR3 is TGTGCCAGCCGACTAGCGGGGACCTACGAGCAGTACTTC.

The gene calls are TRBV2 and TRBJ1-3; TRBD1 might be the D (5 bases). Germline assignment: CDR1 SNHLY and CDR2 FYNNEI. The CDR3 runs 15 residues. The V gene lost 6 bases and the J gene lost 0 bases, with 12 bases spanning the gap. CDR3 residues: CASRVVDSSGNTIYF. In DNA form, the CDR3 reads TGTGCCAGCAGAGTAGTAGACAGCTCTGGAAACACCATATATTTT.

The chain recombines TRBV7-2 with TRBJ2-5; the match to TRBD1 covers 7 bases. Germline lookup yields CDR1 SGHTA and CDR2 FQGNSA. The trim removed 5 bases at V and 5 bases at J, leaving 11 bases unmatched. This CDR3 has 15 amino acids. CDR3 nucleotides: TGTGCCAGCAGCCAGCACCAGGGGGTCGGCGAGACCCAGTACTTC. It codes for CASSQHQGVGETQYF.

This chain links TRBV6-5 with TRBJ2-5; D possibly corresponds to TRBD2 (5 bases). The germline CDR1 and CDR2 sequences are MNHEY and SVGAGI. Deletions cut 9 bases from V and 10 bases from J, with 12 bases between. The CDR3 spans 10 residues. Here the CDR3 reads CARPTSNQYF. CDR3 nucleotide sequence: TGTGCCAGGCCAACTAGTAACCAGTACTTC.

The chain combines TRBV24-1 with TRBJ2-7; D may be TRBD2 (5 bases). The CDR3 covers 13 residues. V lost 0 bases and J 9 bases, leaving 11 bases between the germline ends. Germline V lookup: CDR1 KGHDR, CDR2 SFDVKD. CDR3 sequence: CATSDLNSEGQYF. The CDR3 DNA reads TGTGCCACCAGTGATTTGAACAGCGAGGGGCAGTACTTC.

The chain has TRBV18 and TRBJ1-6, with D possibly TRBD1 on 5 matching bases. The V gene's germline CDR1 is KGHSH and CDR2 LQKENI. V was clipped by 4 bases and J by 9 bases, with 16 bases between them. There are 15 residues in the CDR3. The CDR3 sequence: CASSRVTEPTSPLHF. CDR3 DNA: TGTGCCAGCTCACGGGTGACAGAGCCCACTTCACCCCTCCACTTT.

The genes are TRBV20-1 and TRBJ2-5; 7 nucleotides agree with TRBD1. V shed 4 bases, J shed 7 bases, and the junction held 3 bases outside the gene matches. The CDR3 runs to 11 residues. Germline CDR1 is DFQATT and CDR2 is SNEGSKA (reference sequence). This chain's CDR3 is CSANNRGTQYF. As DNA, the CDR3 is TGCAGTGCTAATAACAGGGGGACCCAGTACTTC.

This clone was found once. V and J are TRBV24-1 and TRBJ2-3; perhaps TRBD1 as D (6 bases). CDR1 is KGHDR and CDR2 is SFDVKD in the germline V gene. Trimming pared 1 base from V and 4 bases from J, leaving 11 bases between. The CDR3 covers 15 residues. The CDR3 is CATSDLNRDADTQYF. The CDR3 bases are TGTGCCACCAGTGATTTAAACAGGGATGCAGATACGCAGTATTTT.